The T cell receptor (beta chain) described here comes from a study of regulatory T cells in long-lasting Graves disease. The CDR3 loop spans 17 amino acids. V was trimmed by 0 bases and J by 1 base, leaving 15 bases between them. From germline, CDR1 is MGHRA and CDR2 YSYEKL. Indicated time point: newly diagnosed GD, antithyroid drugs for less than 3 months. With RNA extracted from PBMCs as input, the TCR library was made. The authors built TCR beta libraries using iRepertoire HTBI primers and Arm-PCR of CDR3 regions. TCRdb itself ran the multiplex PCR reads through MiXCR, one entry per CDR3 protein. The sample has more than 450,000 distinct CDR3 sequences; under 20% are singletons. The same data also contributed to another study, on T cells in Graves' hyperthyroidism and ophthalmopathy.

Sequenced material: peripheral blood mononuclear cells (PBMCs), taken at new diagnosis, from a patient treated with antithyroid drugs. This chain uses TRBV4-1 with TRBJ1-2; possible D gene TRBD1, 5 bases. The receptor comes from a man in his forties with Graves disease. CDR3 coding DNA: TGCGCCAGCAGCCAAGATCGGGGGTCCCAGGATAACTATGGCTACACCTTC. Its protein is CASSQDRGSQDNYGYTF.